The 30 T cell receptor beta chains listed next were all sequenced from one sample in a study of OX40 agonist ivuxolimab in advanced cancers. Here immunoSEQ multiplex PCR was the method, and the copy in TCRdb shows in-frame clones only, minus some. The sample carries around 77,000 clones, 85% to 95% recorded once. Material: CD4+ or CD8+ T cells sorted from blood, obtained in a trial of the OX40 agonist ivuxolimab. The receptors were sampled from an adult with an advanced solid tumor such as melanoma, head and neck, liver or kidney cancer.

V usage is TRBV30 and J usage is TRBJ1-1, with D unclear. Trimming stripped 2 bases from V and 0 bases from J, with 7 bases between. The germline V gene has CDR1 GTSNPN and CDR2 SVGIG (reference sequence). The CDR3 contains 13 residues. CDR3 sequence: CAWSFSMNTEAFF. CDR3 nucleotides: TGTGCCTGGAGTTTTTCTATGAACACTGAAGCTTTCTTT.

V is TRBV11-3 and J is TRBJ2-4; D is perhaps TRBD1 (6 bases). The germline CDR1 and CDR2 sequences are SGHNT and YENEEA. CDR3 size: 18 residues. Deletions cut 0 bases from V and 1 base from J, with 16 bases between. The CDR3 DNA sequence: TGTGCCAGCAGCTTAGATCCAAACAGGGCTAGGGCCAAAAACATTCAGTACTTC. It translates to CASSLDPNRARAKNIQYF.

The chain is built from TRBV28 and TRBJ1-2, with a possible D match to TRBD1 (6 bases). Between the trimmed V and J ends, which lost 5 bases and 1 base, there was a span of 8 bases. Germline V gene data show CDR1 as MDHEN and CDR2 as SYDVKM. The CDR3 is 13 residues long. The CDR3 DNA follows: TGTGCCAGCAGTCCAGGGGTTAACTATGGCTACACCTTC. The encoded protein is CASSPGVNYGYTF.

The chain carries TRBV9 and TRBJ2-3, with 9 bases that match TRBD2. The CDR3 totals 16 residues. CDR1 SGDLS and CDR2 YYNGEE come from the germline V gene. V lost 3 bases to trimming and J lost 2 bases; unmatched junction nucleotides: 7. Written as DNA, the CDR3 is TGTGCCAGCAGCGCGCGACTAGCGGACCCCACAGATACGCAGTATTTT. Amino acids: CASSARLADPTDTQYF.

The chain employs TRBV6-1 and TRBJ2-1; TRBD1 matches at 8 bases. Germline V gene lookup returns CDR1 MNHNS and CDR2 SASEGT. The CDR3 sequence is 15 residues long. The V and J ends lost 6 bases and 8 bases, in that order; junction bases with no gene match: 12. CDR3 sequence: CASSAGTGYWDEQFF. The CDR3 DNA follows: TGTGCCAGCAGCGCCGGGACAGGTTATTGGGATGAGCAGTTCTTC.

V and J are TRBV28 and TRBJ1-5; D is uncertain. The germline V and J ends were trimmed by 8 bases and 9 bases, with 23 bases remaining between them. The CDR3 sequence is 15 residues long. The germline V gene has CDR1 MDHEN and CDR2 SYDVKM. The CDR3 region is CASPPEGRPWGPQHF. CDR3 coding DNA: TGTGCCAGCCCGCCGGAAGGTCGGCCTTGGGGGCCCCAGCATTTT.

Here the CDR3 reads CASNRQGTTQETQYF. The CDR3 DNA reads TGTGCCAGCAATCGACAGGGCACGACCCAAGAGACCCAGTACTTC. The chain joins TRBV6-1 to TRBJ2-5; 7 bases are a match to TRBD1. CDR1 and CDR2 from the germline V gene are MNHNS and SASEGT. The CDR3 has 15 amino acids. V shed 7 bases and J 1 base; nucleotides not matched to a gene: 9.

As DNA, the CDR3 is TGTGCCAGCAGCTTCAGGCAGGTTAATGAAAAACTGTTTTTT. Residues: CASSFRQVNEKLFF. The chain uses TRBV7-3 and TRBJ1-4; D uncertain. This CDR3 contains 14 residues. V gave up 3 bases and J gave up 4 bases, with 9 bases separating them. Germline V gives CDR1 SGHTA, CDR2 FQGTGA.

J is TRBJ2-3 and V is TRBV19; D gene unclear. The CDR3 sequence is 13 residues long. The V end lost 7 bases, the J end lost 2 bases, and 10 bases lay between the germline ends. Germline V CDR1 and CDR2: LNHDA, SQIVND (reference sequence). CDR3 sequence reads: CASNRLDTDTQYF. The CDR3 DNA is TGTGCCAGTAATCGGCTAGACACAGATACGCAGTATTTT.

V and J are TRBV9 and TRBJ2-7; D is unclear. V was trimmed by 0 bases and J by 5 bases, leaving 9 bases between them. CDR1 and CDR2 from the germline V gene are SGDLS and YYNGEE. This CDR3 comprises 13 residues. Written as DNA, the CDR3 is TGTGCCAGCAGCGTAGATGGTTGGAACGAGCAGTACTTC. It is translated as CASSVDGWNEQYF.

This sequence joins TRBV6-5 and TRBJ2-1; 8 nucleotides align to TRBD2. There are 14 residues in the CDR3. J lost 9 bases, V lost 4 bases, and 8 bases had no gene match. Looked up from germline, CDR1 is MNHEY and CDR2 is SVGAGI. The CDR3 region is CASSFPGLDSEQFF. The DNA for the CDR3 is TGTGCCAGCAGTTTCCCGGGACTAGATAGTGAGCAGTTCTTC.

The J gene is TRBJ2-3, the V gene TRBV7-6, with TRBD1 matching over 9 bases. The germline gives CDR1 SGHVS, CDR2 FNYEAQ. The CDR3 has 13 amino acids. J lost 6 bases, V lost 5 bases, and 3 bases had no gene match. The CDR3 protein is CASSDRGGDTQYF. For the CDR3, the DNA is TGTGCCAGCAGCGACAGGGGGGGGGATACGCAGTATTTT.

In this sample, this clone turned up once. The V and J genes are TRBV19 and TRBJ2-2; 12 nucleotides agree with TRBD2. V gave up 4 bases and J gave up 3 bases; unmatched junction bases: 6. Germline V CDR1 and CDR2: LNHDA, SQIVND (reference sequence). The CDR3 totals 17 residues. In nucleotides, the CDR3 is TGTGCCAGTAGTAGCCCTAGCGGGAGGGGTTACACCGGGGAGCTGTTTTTT. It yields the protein CASSSPSGRGYTGELFF.

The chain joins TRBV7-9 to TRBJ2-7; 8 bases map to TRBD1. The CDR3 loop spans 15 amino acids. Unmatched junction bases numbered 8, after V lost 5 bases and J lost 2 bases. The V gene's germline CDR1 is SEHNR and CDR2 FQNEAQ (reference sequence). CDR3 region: CASSTDRGTPYEQYF. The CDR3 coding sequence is TGTGCCAGCAGCACCGACAGGGGAACCCCCTACGAGCAGTACTTC.

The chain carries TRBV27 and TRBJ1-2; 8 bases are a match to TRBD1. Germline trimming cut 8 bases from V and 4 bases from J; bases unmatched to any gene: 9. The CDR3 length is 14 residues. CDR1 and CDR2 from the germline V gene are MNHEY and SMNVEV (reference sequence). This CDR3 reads CASQIRQGSYGYTF. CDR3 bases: TGTGCCAGCCAAATCCGACAGGGGAGCTATGGCTACACCTTC.

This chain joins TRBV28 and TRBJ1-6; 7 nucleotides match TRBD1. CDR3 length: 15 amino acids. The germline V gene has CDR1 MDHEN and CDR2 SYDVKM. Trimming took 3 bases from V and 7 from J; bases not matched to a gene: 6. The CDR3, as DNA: TGTGCCAGCAGTTTGAGGACAGGCGGAAATTCACCCCTCCACTTT. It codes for CASSLRTGGNSPLHF.

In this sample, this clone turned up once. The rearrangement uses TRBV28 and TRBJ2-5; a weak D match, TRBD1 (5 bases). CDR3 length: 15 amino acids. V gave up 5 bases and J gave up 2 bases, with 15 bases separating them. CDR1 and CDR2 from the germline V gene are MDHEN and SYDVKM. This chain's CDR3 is CASSLIRAIQETQYF. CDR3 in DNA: TGTGCCAGCAGTCTCATCAGGGCTATACAAGAGACCCAGTACTTC. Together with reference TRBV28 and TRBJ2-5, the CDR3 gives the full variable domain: DVKVTQSSRYLVKRTGEKVFLECVQDMDHENMFWYRQDPGLGLRLIYFSYDVKMKEKGDIPEGYSVSREKKERFSLILESASTNQTSMYLCASSLIRAIQETQYFGPGTRLLVL.

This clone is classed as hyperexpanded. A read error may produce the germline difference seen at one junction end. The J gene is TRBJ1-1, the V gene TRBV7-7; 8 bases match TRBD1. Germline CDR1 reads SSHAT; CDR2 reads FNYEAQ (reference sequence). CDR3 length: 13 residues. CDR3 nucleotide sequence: TGTGCTAGCAGTTTGGACAGGGAGGCTGAAGCTTTCTTT. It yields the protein CASSLDREAEAFF. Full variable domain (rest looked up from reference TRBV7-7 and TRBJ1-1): GAGVSQSPRYKVTKRGQDVTLRCDPISSHATLYWYQQALGQGPEFLTYFNYEAQPDKSGLPSDRFSAERPEGSISTLTIQRTEQRDSAMYRCASSLDREAEAFFGQGTRLTVV.

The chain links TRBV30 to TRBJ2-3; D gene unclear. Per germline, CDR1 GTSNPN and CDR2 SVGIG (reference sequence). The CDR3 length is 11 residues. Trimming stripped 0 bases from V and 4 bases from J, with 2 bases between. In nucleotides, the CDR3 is TGTGCCTGGAGTGTACCAGATACGCAGTATTTT. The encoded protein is CAWSVPDTQYF.

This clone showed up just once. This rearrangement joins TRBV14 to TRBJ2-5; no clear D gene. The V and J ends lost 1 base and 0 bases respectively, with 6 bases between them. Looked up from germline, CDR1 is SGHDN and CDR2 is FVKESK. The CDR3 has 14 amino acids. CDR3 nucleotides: TGTGCCAGCAGCCAAGTCCGGGACCAAGAGACCCAGTACTTC. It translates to CASSQVRDQETQYF.

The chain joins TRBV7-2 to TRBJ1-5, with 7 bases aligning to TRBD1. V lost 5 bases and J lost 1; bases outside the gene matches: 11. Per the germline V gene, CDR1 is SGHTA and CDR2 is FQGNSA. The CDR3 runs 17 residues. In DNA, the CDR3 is TGTGCCAGCAGCCAAGAGCCGGGACAGATAAGCAATCAGCCCCAGCATTTT. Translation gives CASSQEPGQISNQPQHF.

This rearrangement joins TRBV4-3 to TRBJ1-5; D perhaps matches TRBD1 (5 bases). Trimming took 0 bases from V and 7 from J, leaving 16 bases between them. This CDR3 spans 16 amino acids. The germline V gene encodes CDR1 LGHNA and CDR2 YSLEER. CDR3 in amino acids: CASSQDLGGRGQPQHF. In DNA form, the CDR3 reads TGCGCCAGCAGCCAAGATTTGGGGGGACGGGGACAGCCCCAGCATTTT.

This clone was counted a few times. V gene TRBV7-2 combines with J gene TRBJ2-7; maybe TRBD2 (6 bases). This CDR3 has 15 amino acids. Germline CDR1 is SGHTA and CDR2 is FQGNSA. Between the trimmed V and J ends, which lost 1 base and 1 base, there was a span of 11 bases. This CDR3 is CASSLGGTGSYEQYF. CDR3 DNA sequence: TGTGCCAGCAGCTTAGGGGGGACTGGATCCTACGAGCAGTACTTC.

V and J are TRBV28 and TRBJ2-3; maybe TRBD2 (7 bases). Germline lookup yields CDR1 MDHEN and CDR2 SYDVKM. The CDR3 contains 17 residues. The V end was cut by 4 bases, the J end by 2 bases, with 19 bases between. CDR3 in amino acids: CASSSPGGLADTDTQYF. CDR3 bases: TGTGCCAGCAGTTCCCCCGGGGGGCTAGCGGACACAGATACGCAGTATTTT.

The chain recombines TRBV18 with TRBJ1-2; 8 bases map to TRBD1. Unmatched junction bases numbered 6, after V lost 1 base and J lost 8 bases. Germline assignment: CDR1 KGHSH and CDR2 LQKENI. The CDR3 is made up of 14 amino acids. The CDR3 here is CASSPLKTGEGYTF. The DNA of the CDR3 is TGTGCCAGCTCACCACTGAAGACAGGGGAAGGCTACACCTTC. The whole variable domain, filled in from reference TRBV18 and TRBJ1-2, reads NAGVMQNPRHLVRRRGQEARLRCSPMKGHSHVYWYRQLPEEGLKFMVYLQKENIIDESGMPKERFSAEFPKEGPSILRIQQVVRGDSAAYFCASSPLKTGEGYTFGSGTRLTVV.

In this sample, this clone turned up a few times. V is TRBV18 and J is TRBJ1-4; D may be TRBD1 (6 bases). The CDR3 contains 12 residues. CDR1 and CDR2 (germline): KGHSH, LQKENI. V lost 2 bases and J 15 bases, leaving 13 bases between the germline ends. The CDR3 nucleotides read TGTGCCAGCTCACCAGGACGACAGGAGGTGTTTTTT. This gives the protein CASSPGRQEVFF. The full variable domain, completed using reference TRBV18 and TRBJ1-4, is NAGVMQNPRHLVRRRGQEARLRCSPMKGHSHVYWYRQLPEEGLKFMVYLQKENIIDESGMPKERFSAEFPKEGPSILRIQQVVRGDSAAYFCASSPGRQEVFFGSGTQLSVL.

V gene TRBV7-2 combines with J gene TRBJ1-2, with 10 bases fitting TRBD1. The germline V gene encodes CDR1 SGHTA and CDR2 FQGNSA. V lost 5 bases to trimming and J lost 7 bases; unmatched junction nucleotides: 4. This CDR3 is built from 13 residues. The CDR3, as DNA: TGTGCCAGCAGCCACCGGACAGGGGGTGGCTACACCTTC. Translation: CASSHRTGGGYTF. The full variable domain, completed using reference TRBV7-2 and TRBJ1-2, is GAGVSQSPSNKVTEKGKDVELRCDPISGHTALYWYRQSLGQGLEFLIYFQGNSAPDKSGLPSDRFSAERTGGSVSTLTIQRTQQEDSAVYLCASSHRTGGGYTFGSGTRLTVV.

The CDR3: CAWRIGLNYGYTF. The DNA of the CDR3 is TGTGCCTGGCGTATAGGACTGAACTATGGCTACACCTTC. The rearrangement links TRBV30 to TRBJ1-2, with no clear D. Germline loops: CDR1 GTSNPN, CDR2 SVGIG (reference sequence). The CDR3 loop spans 13 amino acids. With 5 bases removed from V and 2 bases from J, the gap between germline ends came to 12 bases.

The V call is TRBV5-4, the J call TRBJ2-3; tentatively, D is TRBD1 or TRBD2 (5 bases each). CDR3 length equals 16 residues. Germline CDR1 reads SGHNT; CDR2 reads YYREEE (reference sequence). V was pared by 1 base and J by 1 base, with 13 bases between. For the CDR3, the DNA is TGTGCCAGCAGCTTGAACGCCGGGGCAGGCACAGATACGCAGTATTTT. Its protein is CASSLNAGAGTDTQYF.

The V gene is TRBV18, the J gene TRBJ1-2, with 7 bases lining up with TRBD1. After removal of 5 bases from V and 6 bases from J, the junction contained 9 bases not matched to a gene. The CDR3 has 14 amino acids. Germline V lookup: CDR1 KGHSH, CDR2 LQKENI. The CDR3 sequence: CASSSTGTAHGYTF. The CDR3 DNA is TGTGCCAGCTCATCAACCGGGACAGCTCATGGCTACACCTTC. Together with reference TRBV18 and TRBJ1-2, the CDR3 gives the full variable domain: NAGVMQNPRHLVRRRGQEARLRCSPMKGHSHVYWYRQLPEEGLKFMVYLQKENIIDESGMPKERFSAEFPKEGPSILRIQQVVRGDSAAYFCASSSTGTAHGYTFGSGTRLTVV.